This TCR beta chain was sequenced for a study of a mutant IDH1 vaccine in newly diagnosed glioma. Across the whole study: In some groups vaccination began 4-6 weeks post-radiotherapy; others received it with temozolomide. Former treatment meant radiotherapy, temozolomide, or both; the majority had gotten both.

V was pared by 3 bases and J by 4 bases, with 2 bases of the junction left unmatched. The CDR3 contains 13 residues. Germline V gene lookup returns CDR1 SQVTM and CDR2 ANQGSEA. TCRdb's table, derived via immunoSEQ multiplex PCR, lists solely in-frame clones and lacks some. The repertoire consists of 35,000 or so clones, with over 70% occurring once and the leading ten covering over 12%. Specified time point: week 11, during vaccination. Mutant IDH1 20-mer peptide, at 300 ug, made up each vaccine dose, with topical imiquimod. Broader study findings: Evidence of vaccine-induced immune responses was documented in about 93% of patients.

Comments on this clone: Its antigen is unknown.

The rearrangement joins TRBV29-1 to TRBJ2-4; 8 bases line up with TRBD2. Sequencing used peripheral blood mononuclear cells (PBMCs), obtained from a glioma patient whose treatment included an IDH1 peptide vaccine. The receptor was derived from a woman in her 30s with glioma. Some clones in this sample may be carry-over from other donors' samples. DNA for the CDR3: TGCAGCGTTGAGGTAGCGGGGAAAAACATTCAGTACTTC. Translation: CSVEVAGKNIQYF.